Listed below are T cell receptor beta chains from one sample, sequenced in a study of T-cell memory formation after mild COVID-19. TCRdb reprocessed the 5' RACE reads via MiXCR and lists one record per CDR3 protein. Of 120,000 to 150,000 distinct CDR3 sequences listed, about 19% were seen once; the top ten hold approximately 2.3%. Sequenced input: PBMCs or a T cell subset sorted from them (not recorded which). These receptors all stem from an adult woman who had mild COVID-19 (a few samples of this study predate the infection). Cell type and time point are not known. CDR3s include the opening cysteine and the closing phenylalanine or tryptophan. Each record gives: D gene, clone size, J gene, V gene, CDR3 DNA, CDR3 protein. D genes are given only for firm matches. Where a row states a size, it is once, few, many or the class of an expanded clone; other rows omit it.

D: -
size: few
J: TRBJ2-1
V: TRBV7-9
DNA: TGTGCCAGCAGCTTAGTTTTGCGCAATGAGCAGTTCTTC
CDR3: CASSLVLRNEQFF

D: -
size: few
J: TRBJ2-4
V: TRBV29-1
DNA: TGCAGCGTTTTTCAAAACATTCAGTACTTC
CDR3: CSVFQNIQYF

D: -
size: -
J: TRBJ1-5
V: TRBV18
DNA: TGTGCCAGCTCACCCCCGGGAGTTGGGGCCAATCAGCCCCAGCATTTT
CDR3: CASSPPGVGANQPQHF

D: TRBD1
size: -
J: TRBJ2-5
V: TRBV7-2
DNA: TGTGCCAGCAGCTTAGCTTCAACTATCAGGGGGATTCAAGAGACCCAGTACTTC
CDR3: CASSLASTIRGIQETQYF

D: TRBD1
size: -
J: TRBJ2-5
V: TRBV24-1
DNA: TGTGCCACCAGTGATGCCGGGACAGGTAAAGAGACCCAGTACTTC
CDR3: CATSDAGTGKETQYF

D: -
size: -
J: TRBJ2-7
V: TRBV9
DNA: TGTGCCAGCAGCCCACAGGGGCCGGGAGCCGGCTACGAGCAGTACTTC
CDR3: CASSPQGPGAGYEQYF

D: -
size: many
J: TRBJ1-2
V: TRBV5-1
DNA: TGTGCCAGCAGTTTGGACAGAAACTATGGCTACACCTTC
CDR3: CASSLDRNYGYTF

D: TRBD1
size: few
J: TRBJ2-5
V: TRBV6-5
DNA: TGTGCCAGCAGTAGAACAGGGGGGATAGAGACCCAGTACTTC
CDR3: CASSRTGGIETQYF

D: -
size: -
J: TRBJ2-7
V: TRBV11-1
DNA: TGTGCCAGCAGCTTAGCTGGGACTGGCCTCTACGAGCAGTACTTC
CDR3: CASSLAGTGLYEQYF

D: TRBD1
size: -
J: TRBJ2-7
V: TRBV19
DNA: TGTGCCACTGAGACAGGGGGCGGCTACGAGCAGTACTTC
CDR3: CATETGGGYEQYF

D: TRBD1
size: -
J: TRBJ1-6
V: TRBV4-3
DNA: TGCGCCAGCAGCAGGGACAGGGTAGGGATTAATTCACCCCTCCACTTT
CDR3: CASSRDRVGINSPLHF

D: -
size: few
J: TRBJ2-3
V: TRBV11-3
DNA: TGTGCCAGCAGCTTCGACCACATTAGCGCCACAGATACGCAGTATTTT
CDR3: CASSFDHISATDTQYF